The 2 T cell receptor beta chains in this list originate from one sample, sequenced in a study of T cell repertoires in cytomegalovirus infection (dated by TCRdb to about 2019). No cognate antigen is known for these TCRs. The treatment or condition label corresponds to: in vitro stimulation with specific CMV peptide epitopes to enrich CMV-specific T cells. Sequencing took place on an Illumina HiSeq 1500. Starting from the raw public reads, TCRdb applied fastp trimming at Q25, assembled clones with MiXCR and retained in-frame beta chains. Rows merge per CDR3 protein into single entries with the most common DNA and genes. In this sample the table shows about 770,000 distinct CDR3 sequences, 29% of which occur a single time. Roughly 13% of the sample comes from the top ten. Sequences were derived from cultured CD8+ T cells from PBMCs, sampled from culture after CMV antigen stimulation. These receptors originate from a human donor in good health (CMV status not recorded). Some clones in this sample may be carry-over from other donors' samples.

This clonotype was picked up a small number of times. The genes are TRBV19 and TRBJ2-3, with unresolved D. Trimming left V 10 bases short and J 6 bases short, with 20 bases between. CDR1 and CDR2 (germline): LNHDA, SQIVND (reference sequence). This CDR3 spans 14 amino acids. In DNA form, the CDR3 reads TGTGCCACCTCCTCGTTGGCCCCCAAGGATACGCAGTATTTT. It specifies CATSSLAPKDTQYF.

For this clonotype: Its ends do not fully match the called genes, so a read error is possible. The V call is TRBV9, the J call TRBJ2-2, with TRBD1 matching over 9 bases. The length of the CDR3 is 17 residues. Germline CDR1 is SGDLS and CDR2 is YYNGEE. The CDR3 coding sequence is TGTGCCAGCAGCGTAGAAAGACAGGGGGATCGAACCGGGGAGCTGTATTTT. Translation: CASSVERQGDRTGELYF. Full variable domain (missing parts from reference TRBV9 and TRBJ2-2): DSGVTQTPKHLITATGQRVTLRCSPRSGDLSVYWYQQSLDQGLQFLIQYYNGEERAKGNILERFSAQQFPDLHSELNLSSLELGDSALYFCASSVERQGDRTGELYFGEGSRLTVL.